These 29 T cell receptor beta chains originate from one sample sequenced in a study of identical twins. MiXCR, run by TCRdb on the 5' RACE reads, gives a single entry per CDR3 protein. The sample lists 550,000 to 800,000 distinct CDR3 sequences; under 8.5% were seen once. The sample also formed part of further work on yellow fever vaccine responses in identical twins.

The sample was PBMCs. The origin of the receptors is a woman under 30 in good health.

This clonotype has a count of ten or more. The rearrangement uses TRBV5-1 and TRBJ2-1, with D hard to call. Trimming took 0 bases from V and 5 from J, leaving 6 bases between them. CDR3 size: 13 residues. Germline lookup yields CDR1 SGHRS and CDR2 YFSETQ. The CDR3 protein is CASSLAADNEQFF. CDR3 nucleotides: TGCGCCAGCAGCTTGGCCGCAGACAATGAGCAGTTCTTC.

This clonotype was seen only a few times. The rearrangement uses TRBV7-8 and TRBJ2-1, with D possibly called TRBD1 or TRBD2 (5 bases each). The ends were cut back, 4 bases at V and 5 bases at J, with 15 bases in the middle. In germline, CDR1 is SGHVS, CDR2 FQNEAQ. The CDR3 consists of 15 residues. CDR3 nucleotide sequence: TGTGCCAGCAGCTACCGAACCGGGACCCACAATGAGCAGTTCTTC. This encodes CASSYRTGTHNEQFF.

This clonotype was seen at least ten times. The J gene is TRBJ2-1, the V gene TRBV6-1, with 7 bases that match TRBD2. V was clipped by 2 bases and J by 2 bases; unmatched bases: 6. This CDR3 has 16 amino acids. CDR1 MNHNS and CDR2 SASEGT come from the germline V gene. The CDR3 region has the DNA TGTGCCAGCAGTGAAAGCGTAGGACTAGCCTACAATGAGCAGTTCTTC. This translates into CASSESVGLAYNEQFF.

Of note for this clonotype: A much bigger clone sits one base away, suggesting this may be a read error. The rearrangement uses TRBV29-1 and TRBJ2-1, with D possibly being TRBD2 (5 bases). Between the trimmed V and J ends, which lost 3 bases and 9 bases, there was a span of 15 bases. Germline CDR1 and CDR2: SQVTM and ANQGSEA. The CDR3 contains 13 residues. In DNA form, the CDR3 reads TGCAGCGTTGATCCGACGAGGGCATCTGAGCAGTTCTTC. This codes for CSVDPTRASEQFF.

This clonotype was counted once. This chain joins TRBV6-1 and TRBJ2-7, with 11 positions matching TRBD2. Losses at the gene ends were 6 bases for V and 2 bases for J; bases not matched to a gene: 9. The CDR3 covers 16 residues. Germline loops: CDR1 MNHNS, CDR2 SASEGT. The CDR3 region has the DNA TGTGCCAGCAGCCGCCTGACTAGCGGGAACCCCTACGAGCAGTACTTC. Its translation is CASSRLTSGNPYEQYF.

This clonotype was seen repeatedly, ten times or more. The chain joins TRBV2 to TRBJ2-1; no definite D call. CDR3 length: 15 residues. Trimming shortened V by 2 bases and J by 7 bases, and 15 bases separated the two germline ends. Germline V lookup: CDR1 SNHLY, CDR2 FYNNEI. The CDR3 nucleotides read TGTGCCAGCAGTGAATATGATGGGGTAGGGAATGAGCAGTTCTTC. Residues: CASSEYDGVGNEQFF.

This clonotype was counted a few times. The J gene is TRBJ1-5, the V gene TRBV28, with D uncertain. Germline V gene sequence: CDR1 MDHEN, CDR2 SYDVKM. The V end was cut by 3 bases, the J end by 7 bases, with 13 bases between. The CDR3 is made up of 14 amino acids. CDR3 loop: CASSLSKVGQPQHF. The CDR3 nucleotides are TGTGCCAGCAGTTTGTCTAAGGTGGGCCAGCCCCAGCATTTT.

This clonotype was picked up a small number of times. The chain employs TRBV6-1 and TRBJ2-1, with 10 positions matching TRBD2. Germline-derived CDR1 and CDR2 are MNHNS and SASEGT. There are 15 residues in the CDR3. Trimming removed 8 bases from V and 5 bases from J; junction bases left unmatched: 9. Here the CDR3 DNA reads TGTGCCAGCCAGTCATCTAGCGGGGGACACAATGAGCAGTTCTTC. Protein: CASQSSSGGHNEQFF.

This clonotype was seen at least ten times. This rearrangement joins TRBV20-1 to TRBJ2-3; D remains ambiguous. CDR1 is DFQATT and CDR2 is SNEGSKA in the germline V gene (reference sequence). The CDR3 sequence is 14 residues long. V lost 0 bases to trimming and J lost 4 bases, with 11 bases between them. CDR3 coding DNA: TGCAGTGCTAGAGATTTGAGGAAAGCAGATACGCAGTATTTT. Amino acids: CSARDLRKADTQYF.

The chain is built from TRBV29-1 and TRBJ1-2, with 9 bases lining up with TRBD1. V lost 0 bases and J lost 8; bases outside the gene matches: 7. The CDR3 runs 14 residues. Germline V gene data show CDR1 as SQVTM and CDR2 as ANQGSEA. The CDR3 is CSVEDQGTGYGYTF. Written as DNA, the CDR3 is TGCAGCGTTGAAGATCAGGGGACAGGGTACGGCTACACCTTC.

This clonotype occurred many times. The rearrangement joins TRBV12-3 or TRBV12-4 to TRBJ1-1, with D possibly being TRBD1 (5 bases). The CDR3 has 12 residues. Trimming took off 5 bases at V and 8 bases at J, with 12 bases between the two ends. CDR3 nucleotide sequence: TGTGCCAGCAGTCCCCAGACAGCCGAAGCTTTCTTT. As protein: CASSPQTAEAFF.

This clonotype has a handful of counts. The V and J genes are TRBV21-1 and TRBJ2-7; TRBD1 is taken as the D call from the table, unchecked against the DNA. TRBV21-1 is designated a pseudogene. CDR3 length: 18 amino acids. The CDR3 DNA is TGTGCCAGCAGCCAAACCCCTCGACAGGGAATTCTAAACTACGAGCAGTACTTC. Protein: CASSQTPRQGILNYEQYF.

This clonotype has only a few counts. J is TRBJ1-2 and V is TRBV6-1, with D possibly matching TRBD1 (6 bases). Trimming removed 10 bases from V and 4 bases from J, with 16 bases in between. This CDR3 has 13 amino acids. From germline, CDR1 is MNHNS and CDR2 SASEGT. The CDR3 is CAMKDSSSYGYTF. CDR3 bases: TGTGCCATGAAGGACAGTTCAAGCTATGGCTACACCTTC.

The CDR3 DNA follows: TGTGCCACCGGGACTAGCTACGAGCAGTACGTC. Residues: CATGTSYEQYV. The rearrangement links TRBV10-3 to TRBJ2-7; 8 nucleotides align to TRBD2. The CDR3 extends over 11 amino acids. V dropped 10 bases and J dropped 3; count of bases not matched to a gene: 2. Germline CDR1 and CDR2: ENHRY and SYGVKD.

The gene calls are TRBV6-1 and TRBJ2-3, with D unclear. V dropped 6 bases and J dropped 0 bases, with 13 bases sitting between them. The CDR3 is made up of 15 amino acids. Germline loops: CDR1 MNHNS, CDR2 SASEGT. CDR3 in DNA: TGTGCCAGCAGCCCTATACAGACTAGCACAGATACGCAGTATTTT. Its translation: CASSPIQTSTDTQYF.

This clonotype was observed a few times. This chain joins TRBV2 and TRBJ2-5; TRBD1 agrees at 7 bases. This CDR3 has 15 amino acids. The germline CDR1 and CDR2 sequences are SNHLY and FYNNEI. Losses at the gene ends were 3 bases for V and 2 bases for J; bases not matched to a gene: 6. The CDR3 here is CASSDRQGVQETQYF. The CDR3 region has the DNA TGTGCCAGCAGTGATAGGCAGGGGGTTCAAGAGACCCAGTACTTC.

This clonotype was seen a handful of times. The chain's CDR3 is CASNLDSAGGETQYF. The CDR3, as DNA: TGTGCCAGCAATCTCGACTCGGCGGGTGGTGAGACCCAGTACTTC. The chain employs TRBV28 and TRBJ2-5, with D maybe TRBD2 (5 bases). V dropped 7 bases and J dropped 5 bases, with 20 bases sitting between them. From germline, CDR1 is MDHEN and CDR2 SYDVKM. The CDR3 has 15 residues.

This clonotype was seen only a few times. The chain recombines TRBV3-1 with TRBJ1-1; D unclear. The V and J ends lost 4 bases and 1 base respectively, with 7 bases between them. Germline V CDR1 and CDR2: LGHDT, YNNKEL (reference sequence). This CDR3 comprises 13 residues. The chain's CDR3 is CASSPVGNTEAFF. The CDR3 DNA reads TGTGCCAGCAGCCCTGTAGGGAACACTGAAGCTTTCTTT.

The CDR3 sequence is CASSLALRNTEAFF. DNA of the CDR3: TGCGCCAGCAGCTTGGCCCTCAGGAACACTGAAGCTTTCTTT. The V call is TRBV5-1, the J call TRBJ1-1; D not certain. CDR1 is SGHRS and CDR2 is YFSETQ in the germline V gene. The CDR3 contains 14 residues. Trimming took off 0 bases at V and 1 base at J, with 7 bases between the two ends.

This clonotype was recorded many times. This chain joins TRBV7-2 and TRBJ2-2; tentatively, D is TRBD2 (5 bases). The germline V gene has CDR1 SGHTA and CDR2 FQGNSA. The CDR3 is 16 residues long. V was pared by 3 bases and J by 0 bases, with 11 bases between. The CDR3 region has the DNA TGTGCCAGCAGCTTTGTGGGAGAGACGAACACCGGGGAGCTGTTTTTT. Residues: CASSFVGETNTGELFF.

This clonotype was found many times. The chain couples TRBV7-6 to TRBJ2-5; D is possibly TRBD2 (6 bases). V was clipped by 4 bases and J by 5 bases, with 11 bases between them. The CDR3 extends over 13 amino acids. Germline V gives CDR1 SGHVS, CDR2 FNYEAQ. The CDR3 loop is CASSSLSGETQYF. CDR3 DNA sequence: TGTGCCAGCAGCTCACTAAGCGGGGAGACCCAGTACTTC.

This clonotype was seen only a few times. The V call is TRBV6-5, the J call TRBJ2-7; 10 bases map to TRBD2. This CDR3 comprises 16 residues. Trimming removed 0 bases from V and 2 bases from J; junction bases left unmatched: 4. In germline, CDR1 is MNHEY, CDR2 SVGAGI. CDR3 sequence (DNA): TGTGCCAGCAGTTACTCCCCACTAGCGGGGACCTACGAGCAGTACGTC. Protein: CASSYSPLAGTYEQYV.

Many counts were recorded for this clonotype. The chain joins TRBV5-1 to TRBJ2-5, with a tentative D call TRBD1 (5 bases). The CDR3 has 14 amino acids. V lost 4 bases and J lost 0, with 10 bases in between. Germline V gene data show CDR1 as SGHRS and CDR2 as YFSETQ. The CDR3 reads CASSLAGNQETQYF. The CDR3 DNA sequence: TGCGCCAGCAGCCTCGCAGGGAACCAAGAGACCCAGTACTTC. Using reference TRBV5-1 and TRBJ2-5 for the parts outside the CDR3, the full variable domain is KAGVTQTPRYLIKTRGQQVTLSCSPISGHRSVSWYQQTPGQGLQFLFEYFSETQRNKGNFPGRFSGRQFSNSRSEMNVSTLELGDSALYLCASSLAGNQETQYFGPGTRLLVL.

At least ten counts were recorded for this clonotype. V usage is TRBV20-1 and J usage is TRBJ2-1, with TRBD2 matching over 10 bases. The CDR3 consists of 13 residues. With 6 bases clipped from V and 9 bases from J, the junction kept 8 bases outside the gene matches. Germline lookup yields CDR1 DFQATT and CDR2 SNEGSKA (reference sequence). CDR3 coding DNA: TGCAGTGCCCCTGGGACTAGCGTTGGTGAGCAGTTCTTC. Translating it yields CSAPGTSVGEQFF.

The CDR3 coding sequence is TGTGCCACCAGAAGTCTCACCTTGAACACTGAAGCTTTCTTT. It yields the protein CATRSLTLNTEAFF. The chain links TRBV15 to TRBJ1-1; D remains unclear. The CDR3 totals 14 residues. V was clipped by 6 bases and J by 0 bases, with 11 bases between them. CDR1 is LNHNV, CDR2 YYDKDF, per germline (reference sequence). Using reference TRBV15 and TRBJ1-1 for the parts outside the CDR3, the full variable domain is DAMVIQNPRYQVTQFGKPVTLSCSQTLNHNVMYWYQQKSSQAPKLLFHYYDKDFNNEADTPDNFQSRRPNTSFCFLDIRSPGLGDTAMYLCATRSLTLNTEAFFGQGTRLTVV.

This clonotype was seen more than once but under ten times. V is TRBV6-5 and J is TRBJ2-5; tentatively, D is TRBD1 or TRBD2 (5 bases each). Germline V gene sequence: CDR1 MNHEY, CDR2 SVGAGI. CDR3 length: 15 residues. V lost 5 bases and J 4 bases, leaving 17 bases between the germline ends. CDR3 DNA: TGTGCCAGCAGTCACCCGGGGACCGGTGGAGAGACCCAGTACTTC. Protein sequence: CASSHPGTGGETQYF.

The chain carries TRBV4-1 and TRBJ2-5, with D tentatively TRBD2 (6 bases). Trimming removed 2 bases at V and 4 bases at J, with 17 bases between. Per germline, CDR1 MGHRA and CDR2 YSYEKL. The CDR3 runs to 16 residues. The chain's CDR3 is CASSQLVSRGLETQYF. Written as DNA, the CDR3 is TGCGCCAGCAGCCAATTGGTTTCGCGGGGCTTAGAGACCCAGTACTTC.

The gene calls are TRBV2 and TRBJ1-1, with a weak D call TRBD1 (6 bases). The CDR3 runs to 14 residues. The V gene lost 8 bases and the J gene lost 0 bases, with 13 bases spanning the gap. Germline CDR1 SNHLY, CDR2 FYNNEI. The CDR3 DNA is TGTGCCAGCGATAAAGGGGGAATGAACACTGAAGCTTTCTTT. This gives the protein CASDKGGMNTEAFF.

The chain employs TRBV10-3 and TRBJ2-7, with D hard to call. With 0 bases removed from V and 3 bases from J, the gap between germline ends came to 6 bases. The CDR3 sequence is 13 residues long. From germline, CDR1 is ENHRY and CDR2 SYGVKD. CDR3 residues: CAISESGGYEQYF. The CDR3 nucleotides read TGTGCCATCAGTGAGTCTGGCGGCTACGAGCAGTACTTC.